Below, 2 T cell receptor beta chains from the same sample are listed, as sequenced in a study of naive and memory T cell subsets. The beta constant-region primer was an equimolar mix of two oligonucleotides covering TRBC1 and TRBC2. Four rounds of PCR amplified the ligated cDNA using nested alpha and beta constant-region primers plus SP2. TCRdb fed the UMI-ligation and nested PCR reads into MiXCR, producing one record per CDR3 protein. The table shows 95,000 to 150,000 distinct CDR3 sequences, with over 30% occurring only once. The sequenced sample was central memory CD4+ T cells from blood. These receptors were taken from a human donor in good health.

This chain connects TRBV12-3 or TRBV12-4 to TRBJ2-1; D not resolved. Deletions cut 4 bases from V and 4 bases from J, with 5 bases between. The CDR3 sequence is 12 residues long. The CDR3 DNA is TGTGCCAGCAGTTCCGTTTACAATGAGCAGTTCTTC. It is translated as CASSSVYNEQFF.

In its sample, this clonotype was seen a few times. This rearrangement joins TRBV6-1 to TRBJ2-1; possibly TRBD1 for D (6 bases). Between the trimmed V and J ends, which lost 5 bases and 8 bases, there was a span of 16 bases. This CDR3 contains 14 residues. Germline V lookup: CDR1 MNHNS, CDR2 SASEGT. The CDR3 is CASSTRTDLHEQFF. The CDR3 DNA is TGTGCCAGCAGTACTCGGACAGATCTCCATGAGCAGTTCTTC.